This note documents a single TCR beta chain sequence. The V gene lost 6 bases and the J gene lost 3 bases, with 14 bases spanning the gap. Per the germline V gene, CDR1 is LNHDA and CDR2 is SQIVND (reference sequence). The CDR3 covers 15 residues. These data are taken from a study of blood T cell repertoires in COVID-19. Study-wide context: T cells, B-cell-depleted T cells, or PBMCs supplied cDNA or gDNA.

Authors' data handling: How many nucleated cells were present was estimated from reference gene primer amplification. TCRdb's table, derived via immunoSEQ multiplex PCR, lists solely in-frame clones and lacks some. D and trimming were read from the DNA, whereas the V and J calls and clone size are those reported in that table. The sample yields 350,000 to 500,000 clones, around nine tenths seen once. Patients of the Seattle cohort, enrolled during active infection, were followed longitudinally. The TCR comes from a young man with COVID-19, enrolled during active disease. The chain recombines TRBV19 with TRBJ2-2, with D tentatively TRBD1 (6 bases). Sequencing was performed on peripheral blood. The CDR3 spells CASRGDISHTGELFF. In nucleotides, the CDR3 is TGTGCCAGTAGAGGGGACATCAGCCACACCGGGGAGCTGTTTTTT.